The 8 T cell receptor beta chains presented below share a single source sample, sequenced in a study of blood T cells in healthy people across ages. It was with a sample-barcoded 5' primer and a J-beta primer mix that a second PCR of roughly 7 to 12 cycles was run. TCRdb reanalysed the 5' RACE reads using MiXCR and keeps one entry per CDR3 protein. The top ten hold approximately 21% of the sample, which has roughly 800,000 distinct CDR3 sequences, 58% seen once. Sequencing was performed on blood. Every receptor here comes from a man aged 25 to 40 in good health.

The table lists this clonotype with a count of one. The CDR3 loop is CASMMAGGQGSLQFF. The CDR3, as DNA: TGTGCCAGCATGATGGCGGGGGGCCAGGGAAGCCTCCAGTTCTTC. The V call is TRBV2, the J call TRBJ2-1, with 8 bases aligning to TRBD2. J lost 13 bases, V lost 7 bases, and 18 bases had no gene match. In germline, CDR1 is SNHLY, CDR2 FYNNEI. The CDR3 covers 15 residues.

This chain uses TRBV20-1 with TRBJ1-2; TRBD1 might be the D (5 bases). Germline CDR1 reads DFQATT; CDR2 reads SNEGSKA (reference sequence). The CDR3 extends over 13 amino acids. V lost 5 bases, J lost 8 bases, and 18 bases lay in between. CDR3 DNA sequence: TGCAGTGCTCAAACGGGGGTTCATAGGGGCTACACCTTC. This sequence encodes CSAQTGVHRGYTF.

The CDR3 DNA follows: TGTGCCACCCGTCCTAGCGGGGGGGAGACCCAGTTCTTC. It translates to CATRPSGGETQFF. The chain is built from TRBV15 and TRBJ2-1; TRBD2 matches at 12 bases. Germline values: CDR1 LNHNV, CDR2 YYDKDF (reference sequence). J was trimmed by 13 bases and V by 8 bases; bases with no gene match: 9. The CDR3 covers 13 residues.

There are many counts of this clonotype. V gene TRBV18 combines with J gene TRBJ1-6; 7 positions match TRBD1. The CDR3 is made up of 16 amino acids. CDR1 KGHSH and CDR2 LQKENI come from the germline V gene. V was clipped by 2 bases and J by 8 bases; unmatched bases: 9. CDR3 loop: CASSPNQEGGDSPLHF. The DNA of the CDR3 is TGTGCCAGCTCACCAAATCAGGAAGGGGGCGATTCACCCCTCCACTTT.

This clonotype was observed once. The chain is built from TRBV29-1 and TRBJ2-3, with D tentatively TRBD1 or TRBD2 (6 bases each). This CDR3 comprises 12 residues. Germline V gene lookup returns CDR1 SQVTM and CDR2 ANQGSEA. As DNA, the CDR3 is TGCGGGGGGCAGTCCAGCACAGATACGCAGTATTTT. It codes for CGGQSSTDTQYF.

The V gene is TRBV28, the J gene TRBJ2-1, with D possibly being TRBD1 or TRBD2 (5 bases each). CDR3 size: 16 residues. CDR1 is MDHEN, CDR2 SYDVKM, per germline. V dropped 6 bases and J dropped 9 bases, with 24 bases sitting between them. CDR3 DNA sequence: TGTGCCAGCAGGAAGGGGACGGAGAGGTACTTTGGTGAGCAGTTCTTC. It translates to CASRKGTERYFGEQFF.

The V gene is TRBV6-2 or TRBV6-3, the J gene TRBJ1-1; possible D gene TRBD1, 5 bases. This CDR3 has 14 residues. CDR1 and CDR2 from the germline V gene are MNHEY and SVGEGT. V was cut by 2 bases and J by 3 bases, with 10 bases left in between. CDR3 residues: CASSYGDWDTEAFF. The CDR3 nucleotides are TGTGCCAGCAGTTACGGGGACTGGGACACTGAAGCTTTCTTT.

This chain uses TRBV10-3 with TRBJ2-7; 8 bases line up with TRBD1. After removal of 6 bases from V and 7 bases from J, the junction contained 11 bases not matched to a gene. The V gene's germline CDR1 is ENHRY and CDR2 SYGVKD. CDR3 length equals 14 residues. This CDR3 is CAIRTTGVENEQYF. The CDR3 nucleotides are TGTGCCATCAGGACGACAGGGGTGGAAAATGAGCAGTACTTC.